This TCR beta chain derives from a study of low-dose radiotherapy and immunotherapy resistance in tumors (dated by TCRdb to between 2021 and 2024). In the study overall: In Cohort 1, each fraction delivered 0.5 Gy every 2 weeks, and the prescribed total PTV dose was 6.5 Gy. For Cohort 2, the dose was 1 Gy per fraction given every two weeks, adding up to 13 Gy in total across 26 weeks. Nivolumab and ipilimumab were both given intravenously, with nivolumab at a 240 mg flat dose every two weeks and ipilimumab at 1 mg/kg every six weeks. Every two weeks, patients got intravenous cyclophosphamide at 200 mg/m2, given one day ahead of each radiation and immunotherapy administration. Patients took aspirin 300 mg orally once daily for four cycles, starting on cycle 1 day 1. First-strand cDNA was synthesized with Superscript III and a set of TRAV- and TRBV-specific primers, covering both TCRalpha and TCRbeta chains. The trial did not randomize participants into treatment groups. Eight patients were included in the translational analysis: three from the first dose cohort and the first five from the second dose cohort.

TCRdb shows the sequencer as Illumina HiSeq 2500. TCRs were amplified with Phusion for around 18 PCR cycles using a constant-region primer together with the adapter attached to the V primers. Isolated mRNA was amplified with the MessageAmp II aRNA Amplification Kit, using a roughly 15-hour in vitro transcription at 37°C. The Dynabeads mRNA DIRECT Purification Kit was used to isolate the mRNA for TCR sequencing. A second roughly 25-cycle Phusion PCR added indexed Illumina adapters, and products were purified with AMPure XP beads. For the original study's pipeline: Custom Perl scripts pooled TCR sequences encoding the same protein, removed out-of-frame sequences and computed each clonotype's abundance. Any TCR sequence backed by just one read was left out of the analysis. Shannon entropy, Gini index, clonality, richness, and the frequency of TCRs shared between repertoires were included as repertoire metrics. The public reads were run again by TCRdb, first through fastp at Q25 and then through MiXCR, and only productive beta chains were kept. CDR3 protein duplicates are merged, each entry listing the most common genes and DNA. In this record, the V and J calls reflect TCRdb's handling and not the investigators' own analysis. The sample table contains about 52,000 distinct CDR3 sequences; only one count was recorded for approximately 35% of them. Jointly, the top ten make up less than 9.5% of the sample.

The time point tag for this specimen amounts to: after trial treatment. In the paper's terms, the treatment or condition label means: LDRT plus nivolumab, ipilimumab, low-dose cyclophosphamide and aspirin (RACIN trial). The donors came from RACIN, which was a single-arm phase I dose-escalation trial that paired nivolumab and ipilimumab with aspirin, low-dose cyclophosphamide and low-dose radiotherapy. Patients with advanced, TIL-negative solid tumors were considered eligible. Ten or more counts support this clonotype. Its antigen remains unidentified. Per-nucleotide qualities are absent, and no much larger clonotype sits a single base away. Including the terminal cysteine and phenylalanine, the CDR3 comprises 18 residues. The CDR3 DNA has 54 bases and is translated from base 1. The CDR1 and CDR2 encoded by the germline V gene are MGHDK and SYGVNS. Trimming at the junction amounts to 3 bases on V and 6 bases on J, and the germline ends lie 23 bases apart.

The sequence was collected from a male donor with rectosigmoid adenocarcinoma. The material sequenced was PBMCs, taken after low-dose radiotherapy plus immunotherapy. The chain is assembled from TRBV25-1 and TRBJ2-2; the D segment could be TRBD1, given 6 matching bases. The sequenced DNA: TGTGCCAGCAGTGACCGGGCAGGGGTCCCAAGGGGATCCGGGGAGCTGTTTTTT. Its protein is CASSDRAGVPRGSGELFF.